The T cell receptor (beta chain) described here comes from a study of control samples from healthy donors and cancer patients. This clone came up a few times. Germline V CDR1 and CDR2: LNHDA, SQIVND (reference sequence). Trimming removed 5 bases at V and 0 bases at J, with 9 bases between. There are 14 residues in the CDR3. Here immunoSEQ multiplex PCR was the method, and the copy in TCRdb shows in-frame clones only, minus some. The sample consists of about 130,000 clones, more than 85% of them appearing once. The chain employs TRBV19 and TRBJ2-3; tentatively, D is TRBD2 (5 bases). The TCR was taken from a man between 18 and 35 years old in good health. The sample was blood. The CDR3 sequence: CASSGSESTDTQYF. CDR3 bases: TGTGCCAGTAGTGGGAGCGAGAGCACAGATACGCAGTATTTT.